These T cell receptor beta chains were read from a single sample in a study of blood T cell repertoires in COVID-19. Clones were read by immunoSEQ multiplex PCR, and TCRdb kept only the in-frame ones, dropping some. The sample has about 280,000 clones; 89% are singletons. The sequenced sample was PBMCs or T cells enriched from blood (not recorded which). The receptors come from a woman aged 55-75 years who had recovered from COVID-19. The CDR3 runs from the conserved cysteine through the conserved F or W. The D gene is left open where the match is weak. Not all rows give a size; the values are once, few, many and, for expanded clones, a class.

CDR3 length: 15; D gene: TRBD1; J gene: TRBJ1-4; clone size: .; V gene: TRBV11-2; CDR3 DNA: TGTGCCAGCAGGCGACAGGGACAGGGTGCTGAAAAACTGTTTTTT; CDR3 protein: CASRRQGQGAEKLFF
CDR3 length: 16; D gene: TRBD2; J gene: TRBJ2-7; clone size: .; V gene: TRBV10-3; CDR3 DNA: TGTGCCATCAGTGAGTCCGGGACTAGCGTAACCTACGAGCAGTACTTC; CDR3 protein: CAISESGTSVTYEQYF
CDR3 length: 15; D gene: .; J gene: TRBJ2-7; clone size: .; V gene: TRBV24-1; CDR3 DNA: TGTGCCACCAGTCTCCCCTTCGGACACCCCTACGAGCAGTACTTC; CDR3 protein: CATSLPFGHPYEQYF
CDR3 length: 14; D gene: .; J gene: TRBJ1-2; clone size: .; V gene: TRBV28; CDR3 DNA: TGTGCCAGCAGTTTTGGGGCAGCGAACTATGGCTACACCTTC; CDR3 protein: CASSFGAANYGYTF
CDR3 length: 16; D gene: .; J gene: TRBJ2-1; clone size: .; V gene: TRBV7-9; CDR3 DNA: TGTGCCAGCAGCTTAGGGAGAGCTTCAGCCTACAATGAGCAGTTCTTC; CDR3 protein: CASSLGRASAYNEQFF
CDR3 length: 13; D gene: .; J gene: TRBJ2-5; clone size: few; V gene: TRBV11-1; CDR3 DNA: TGTGCCAGCAGCTCTTACAGCGGAGAGACCCAGTACTTC; CDR3 protein: CASSSYSGETQYF
CDR3 length: 12; D gene: TRBD1; J gene: TRBJ1-1; clone size: .; V gene: TRBV30; CDR3 DNA: TGTGCCTGGAGTCGGACAGGGCTTCGTGCTTTCTTT; CDR3 protein: CAWSRTGLRAFF
CDR3 length: 14; D gene: TRBD2; J gene: TRBJ2-3; clone size: .; V gene: TRBV10-2; CDR3 DNA: TGCGCCAGCAGAACTAGCGGGAGGCCAGATACGCAGTATTTT; CDR3 protein: CASRTSGRPDTQYF
CDR3 length: 14; D gene: .; J gene: TRBJ1-2; clone size: .; V gene: TRBV19; CDR3 DNA: TGTGCCAGTAGTATACAGGGCTCGAACTATGGCTACACCTTC; CDR3 protein: CASSIQGSNYGYTF
CDR3 length: 14; D gene: TRBD1; J gene: TRBJ1-2; clone size: .; V gene: TRBV28; CDR3 DNA: TGTGCCAGCAGTGTAGGGGACAGGGCGAGGGGCTACACCTTC; CDR3 protein: CASSVGDRARGYTF
CDR3 length: 15; D gene: .; J gene: TRBJ2-1; clone size: .; V gene: TRBV18; CDR3 DNA: TGTGCCAGCTCACCAATGGACAGACCCTACAATGAGCAGTTCTTC; CDR3 protein: CASSPMDRPYNEQFF
CDR3 length: 16; D gene: TRBD2; J gene: TRBJ2-3; clone size: .; V gene: TRBV5-1; CDR3 DNA: TGCGCCAGCAGCGGCGGGACTAGCGGCCTCACAGATACGCAGTATTTT; CDR3 protein: CASSGGTSGLTDTQYF
CDR3 length: 16; D gene: TRBD2; J gene: TRBJ2-1; clone size: .; V gene: TRBV3-1/TRBV3-2; CDR3 DNA: TGTGCCAGCAGCCCGACCTCGGGAGGGAGAGGAAATGAGCAGTTCTTC; CDR3 protein: CASSPTSGGRGNEQFF
CDR3 length: 14; D gene: TRBD1; J gene: TRBJ2-2; clone size: .; V gene: TRBV10-3; CDR3 DNA: TGTGCCATCAGCAAGGGACAGGGAGCCGGGGAGCTGTTTTTT; CDR3 protein: CAISKGQGAGELFF
CDR3 length: 13; D gene: .; J gene: TRBJ2-5; clone size: .; V gene: TRBV4-1; CDR3 DNA: TGCGCCACCGCAAATGGGAGACAAGAGACCCAGTACTTC; CDR3 protein: CATANGRQETQYF
CDR3 length: 17; D gene: .; J gene: TRBJ1-6; clone size: .; V gene: TRBV5-6; CDR3 DNA: TGTGCCAGCAGCTCCCTTTCTTCGAGCTCCTATAATTCACCCCTCCACTTT; CDR3 protein: CASSSLSSSSYNSPLHF
CDR3 length: 11; D gene: .; J gene: TRBJ1-1; clone size: .; V gene: TRBV7-9; CDR3 DNA: TGTGCCAGCAGCTTATTACAGTGGGCTTTCTTT; CDR3 protein: CASSLLQWAFF
CDR3 length: 15; D gene: .; J gene: TRBJ1-5; clone size: .; V gene: TRBV9; CDR3 DNA: TGTGCCAGCAGCACCAACGACGGGGGCAATCAGCCCCAGCATTTT; CDR3 protein: CASSTNDGGNQPQHF
CDR3 length: 14; D gene: .; J gene: TRBJ1-6; clone size: .; V gene: TRBV28; CDR3 DNA: TGTGCCAGCAGTTCCATCCTAATAGTTTCACCCCTCCACTTT; CDR3 protein: CASSSILIVSPLHF
CDR3 length: 18; D gene: TRBD1; J gene: TRBJ1-1; clone size: .; V gene: TRBV2; CDR3 DNA: TGTGCCAGCAGTGAAGAGCGAATGGGACAGGGGGCGACCACTGAAGCTTTCTTT; CDR3 protein: CASSEERMGQGATTEAFF
CDR3 length: 13; D gene: .; J gene: TRBJ1-2; clone size: .; V gene: TRBV18; CDR3 DNA: TGTGCCAGCTCACCTCAGGGTATGAATGGCTACACCTTC; CDR3 protein: CASSPQGMNGYTF
CDR3 length: 13; D gene: .; J gene: TRBJ2-5; clone size: once; V gene: TRBV5-1; CDR3 DNA: TGCGCCAGCAGCGAGACAGTTGAAGAGACCCAGTACTTC; CDR3 protein: CASSETVEETQYF
CDR3 length: 13; D gene: .; J gene: TRBJ1-5; clone size: .; V gene: TRBV19; CDR3 DNA: TGTGCCTCTAGACCGGGTTTCAATCAGCCCCAGCATTTT; CDR3 protein: CASRPGFNQPQHF
CDR3 length: 15; D gene: .; J gene: TRBJ2-3; clone size: .; V gene: TRBV7-2; CDR3 DNA: TGTGCCAGCAGTTTAGGCCAGGGTGGCACAGATACGCAGTATTTT; CDR3 protein: CASSLGQGGTDTQYF
CDR3 length: 14; D gene: TRBD1; J gene: TRBJ2-5; clone size: .; V gene: TRBV6-5; CDR3 DNA: TGTGCCACCCGAGGGCAGGGGGCGCGAGAGACCCAGTACTTC; CDR3 protein: CATRGQGARETQYF
CDR3 length: 15; D gene: .; J gene: TRBJ2-3; clone size: .; V gene: TRBV5-1; CDR3 DNA: TGCGCCAGCAGCTTGGATTCGGAGAGCACAGATACGCAGTATTTT; CDR3 protein: CASSLDSESTDTQYF
CDR3 length: 16; D gene: TRBD1; J gene: TRBJ2-7; clone size: few; V gene: TRBV9; CDR3 DNA: TGTGCCAGCAGCGTAACCCTGGGACAGGGGCTTGACGAGCAGTACTTC; CDR3 protein: CASSVTLGQGLDEQYF
CDR3 length: 11; D gene: .; J gene: TRBJ2-3; clone size: .; V gene: TRBV11-2; CDR3 DNA: TGTGCCAGCAGCGCCAGGGGTCCGCAGTATTTT; CDR3 protein: CASSARGPQYF
CDR3 length: 20; D gene: TRBD2; J gene: TRBJ2-3; clone size: .; V gene: TRBV14; CDR3 DNA: TGTGCCAGCAGCCAAGATCGAGGGAAGGCTAGCGGGAGTGTTGGAGATACGCAGTATTTT; CDR3 protein: CASSQDRGKASGSVGDTQYF
CDR3 length: 17; D gene: .; J gene: TRBJ1-1; clone size: .; V gene: TRBV21-1; CDR3 DNA: TGTGCCAGCAGCAAATGGGACAGGGGGAAAAGGGCCACTGAAGCTTTCTTT; CDR3 protein: CASSKWDRGKRATEAFF
CDR3 length: 17; D gene: TRBD1; J gene: TRBJ2-2; clone size: .; V gene: TRBV19; CDR3 DNA: TGTGCCAGTAGTATTCGGGACAGGGGCGGTTACACCGGGGAGCTGTTTTTT; CDR3 protein: CASSIRDRGGYTGELFF
CDR3 length: 14; D gene: .; J gene: TRBJ2-1; clone size: .; V gene: TRBV29-1; CDR3 DNA: TGCAGCGTTGAAGATAGGCGGAGATACAATGAGCAGTTCTTC; CDR3 protein: CSVEDRRRYNEQFF
CDR3 length: 14; D gene: .; J gene: TRBJ2-2; clone size: .; V gene: TRBV25-1; CDR3 DNA: TGTGCCAGCAGTGAATTTCCTAACACCGGGGAGCTGTTTTTT; CDR3 protein: CASSEFPNTGELFF
CDR3 length: 17; D gene: TRBD1; J gene: TRBJ1-5; clone size: .; V gene: TRBV5-5; CDR3 DNA: TGTGCCAGCAGCTTTACGACAGGGTCTTATAGCAATCAGCCCCAGCATTTT; CDR3 protein: CASSFTTGSYSNQPQHF
CDR3 length: 13; D gene: .; J gene: TRBJ2-3; clone size: .; V gene: TRBV5-1; CDR3 DNA: TGCGCCAGCAGCTTGTTGGAGGGGGATACGCAGTATTTT; CDR3 protein: CASSLLEGDTQYF
CDR3 length: 15; D gene: TRBD1; J gene: TRBJ1-2; clone size: once; V gene: TRBV7-9; CDR3 DNA: TGTGCCAGCAGCTTATATGAGGGACAGGGGGGCGGCTACACCTTC; CDR3 protein: CASSLYEGQGGGYTF
CDR3 length: 15; D gene: .; J gene: TRBJ2-7; clone size: .; V gene: TRBV10-1; CDR3 DNA: TGCGCCAGCAGTGACTCCGGGACACTGTACTACGAGCAGTACTTC; CDR3 protein: CASSDSGTLYYEQYF
CDR3 length: 15; D gene: .; J gene: TRBJ1-5; clone size: few; V gene: TRBV28; CDR3 DNA: TGTGCCAGCAATAAAGGGGGTTTGGGTAGCCAGCCCCAGCATTTT; CDR3 protein: CASNKGGLGSQPQHF
CDR3 length: 15; D gene: .; J gene: TRBJ1-2; clone size: .; V gene: TRBV11-2; CDR3 DNA: TGTGCCAGCAGCCGGTCCGCTGGGGGGGGCTATGGCTACACCTTC; CDR3 protein: CASSRSAGGGYGYTF
CDR3 length: 15; D gene: TRBD2; J gene: TRBJ2-7; clone size: .; V gene: TRBV11-3; CDR3 DNA: TGTGCCAGCAGCCTACTTTCGGGGGGCTCCTACGAGCAGTACTTC; CDR3 protein: CASSLLSGGSYEQYF
CDR3 length: 15; D gene: .; J gene: TRBJ2-2; clone size: .; V gene: TRBV24-1; CDR3 DNA: TGTGCCACCAGTGACCAAAAGACTGTTACCGGGGAGCTGTTTTTT; CDR3 protein: CATSDQKTVTGELFF
CDR3 length: 13; D gene: .; J gene: TRBJ1-5; clone size: .; V gene: TRBV16; CDR3 DNA: TGTGCCAGCAGCCAATGGCTCAATCAGCCCCAGCATTTT; CDR3 protein: CASSQWLNQPQHF
CDR3 length: 14; D gene: .; J gene: TRBJ1-1; clone size: once; V gene: TRBV27; CDR3 DNA: TGTGCCAGCAGCTCGACAGGATATGGTCTTGAAGCTTTCTTT; CDR3 protein: CASSSTGYGLEAFF
CDR3 length: 16; D gene: TRBD2; J gene: TRBJ2-1; clone size: .; V gene: TRBV7-8; CDR3 DNA: TGTGCCAGCAGCTTATTAATGGGAGGGTTCTACAATGAGCAGTTCTTC; CDR3 protein: CASSLLMGGFYNEQFF
CDR3 length: 14; D gene: .; J gene: TRBJ1-1; clone size: .; V gene: TRBV4-2; CDR3 DNA: TGTGCCAGCAGCCAAGTAAGGGGAGGTACTGAAGCTTTCTTT; CDR3 protein: CASSQVRGGTEAFF
CDR3 length: 16; D gene: TRBD1; J gene: TRBJ1-4; clone size: .; V gene: TRBV25-1; CDR3 DNA: TGTGCCAGCAGTGAAAACCCGGGACAGGGAAATGAAAAACTGTTTTTT; CDR3 protein: CASSENPGQGNEKLFF
CDR3 length: 14; D gene: .; J gene: TRBJ1-5; clone size: .; V gene: TRBV19; CDR3 DNA: TGTGCCAGTAGCCAGGGGTTTGGCAATCAGCCCCAGCATTTT; CDR3 protein: CASSQGFGNQPQHF
CDR3 length: 16; D gene: TRBD1; J gene: TRBJ1-5; clone size: .; V gene: TRBV6-5; CDR3 DNA: TGTGCCAGCAGTTCATCACAGGGGCAAGTACGGCAGCCCCAGCATTTT; CDR3 protein: CASSSSQGQVRQPQHF
CDR3 length: 13; D gene: TRBD1; J gene: TRBJ1-1; clone size: .; V gene: TRBV28; CDR3 DNA: TGTGCCAGCAGCGGACAGGGGAACACTGAAGCTTTCTTT; CDR3 protein: CASSGQGNTEAFF
CDR3 length: 14; D gene: .; J gene: TRBJ2-7; clone size: .; V gene: TRBV9; CDR3 DNA: TGTGCCAGCAGCGTAGGATCTAGCTCCTACGAGCAGTACTTC; CDR3 protein: CASSVGSSSYEQYF
CDR3 length: 15; D gene: .; J gene: TRBJ1-6; clone size: .; V gene: TRBV5-1; CDR3 DNA: TGCGCCAGCAGCTCCCATGAAGGGAGTTCGACACCCCTCCACTTT; CDR3 protein: CASSSHEGSSTPLHF
CDR3 length: 16; D gene: TRBD2; J gene: TRBJ2-7; clone size: .; V gene: TRBV5-4; CDR3 DNA: TGTGCCAGCAGCCCCTATAGGACTAGCGGGACCCACGAGCAGTACTTC; CDR3 protein: CASSPYRTSGTHEQYF
CDR3 length: 13; D gene: .; J gene: TRBJ1-1; clone size: .; V gene: TRBV7-3; CDR3 DNA: TGTGCCAGCAGCTCCCGACATATCACTGAAGCTTTCTTT; CDR3 protein: CASSSRHITEAFF
CDR3 length: 14; D gene: .; J gene: TRBJ1-2; clone size: .; V gene: TRBV4-2; CDR3 DNA: TGTGCCAGCAGCCAAACCAGGACAGCAGCTGGCTACACCTTC; CDR3 protein: CASSQTRTAAGYTF
CDR3 length: 14; D gene: TRBD1; J gene: TRBJ1-2; clone size: .; V gene: TRBV7-9; CDR3 DNA: TGTGCCAGCAGCTTAGGACAGGGAGCCTATGGCTACACCTTC; CDR3 protein: CASSLGQGAYGYTF
CDR3 length: 15; D gene: TRBD2; J gene: TRBJ2-1; clone size: .; V gene: TRBV7-6; CDR3 DNA: TGTGCCAGCAGCTTAGTGCGACTAGCCCCCAATGAGCAGTTCTTC; CDR3 protein: CASSLVRLAPNEQFF
CDR3 length: 16; D gene: TRBD1; J gene: TRBJ1-3; clone size: .; V gene: TRBV5-1; CDR3 DNA: TGCGCCAGCAGCTTACAGGGGGCCCTCTCTGGAAACACCATATATTTT; CDR3 protein: CASSLQGALSGNTIYF
CDR3 length: 15; D gene: TRBD2; J gene: TRBJ2-7; clone size: .; V gene: TRBV5-4; CDR3 DNA: TGTGCCAGCAGCTGGAACCCCGGGACTAGATACGAGCAGTACTTC; CDR3 protein: CASSWNPGTRYEQYF
CDR3 length: 15; D gene: .; J gene: TRBJ1-4; clone size: .; V gene: TRBV5-1; CDR3 DNA: TGCGCCAGCAGCTTATCAGGGCAAGCTGATGAAAAACTGTTTTTT; CDR3 protein: CASSLSGQADEKLFF
CDR3 length: 12; D gene: .; J gene: TRBJ2-2; clone size: .; V gene: TRBV6-5; CDR3 DNA: TGTGCCAGCAGGGACGGGGCCGGGGAGCTGTTTTTT; CDR3 protein: CASRDGAGELFF